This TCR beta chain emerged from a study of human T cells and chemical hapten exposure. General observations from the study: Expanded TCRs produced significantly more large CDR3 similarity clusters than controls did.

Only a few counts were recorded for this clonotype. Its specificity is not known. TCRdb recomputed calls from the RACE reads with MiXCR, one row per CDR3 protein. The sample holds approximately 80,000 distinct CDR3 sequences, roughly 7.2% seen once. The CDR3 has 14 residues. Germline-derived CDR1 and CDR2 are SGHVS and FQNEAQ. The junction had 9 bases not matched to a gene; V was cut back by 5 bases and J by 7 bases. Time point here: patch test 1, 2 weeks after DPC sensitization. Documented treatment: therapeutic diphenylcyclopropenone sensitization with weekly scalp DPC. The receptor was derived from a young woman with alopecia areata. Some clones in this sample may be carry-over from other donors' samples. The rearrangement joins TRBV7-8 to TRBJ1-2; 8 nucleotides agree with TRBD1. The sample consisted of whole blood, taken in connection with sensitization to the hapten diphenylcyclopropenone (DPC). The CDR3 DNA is TGTGCCAGCAGCCATGATCAGGGGGCGCGTGGCTACACCTTC. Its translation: CASSHDQGARGYTF.